Reported below is one T cell receptor (beta chain). Antigen unknown. The record originates from a study of CXCR3-negative and CXCR3-positive naive CD8 T cells. Study results and limitations: With respect to TRBV-TRBJ usage, naive CXCR3-negative and CXCR3-positive cells were similar; memory differed.

This CDR3 spans 13 amino acids. Per germline, CDR1 LNHNV and CDR2 YYDKDF (reference sequence). The study made its TRB cDNA libraries by 5' RACE, adding UMI labels. TCRdb derives one entry per CDR3 protein from the 5' RACE reads, leaving out DNA. This repertoire includes 50,000 to 55,000 distinct CDR3 sequences. The sequencing input was naive CXCR3- CD8+ T cells from blood. Subset of the sample: CD45RO-CCR7+CD27+CD95- naive CD8+ T cells lacking CXCR3 (TNR3-). The rearrangement uses TRBV15 and TRBJ2-7. This receptor was identified in a human donor in good health. Some clones in this sample may be carry-over from other donors' samples. The chain's CDR3 is CATSAAATYEQYF.